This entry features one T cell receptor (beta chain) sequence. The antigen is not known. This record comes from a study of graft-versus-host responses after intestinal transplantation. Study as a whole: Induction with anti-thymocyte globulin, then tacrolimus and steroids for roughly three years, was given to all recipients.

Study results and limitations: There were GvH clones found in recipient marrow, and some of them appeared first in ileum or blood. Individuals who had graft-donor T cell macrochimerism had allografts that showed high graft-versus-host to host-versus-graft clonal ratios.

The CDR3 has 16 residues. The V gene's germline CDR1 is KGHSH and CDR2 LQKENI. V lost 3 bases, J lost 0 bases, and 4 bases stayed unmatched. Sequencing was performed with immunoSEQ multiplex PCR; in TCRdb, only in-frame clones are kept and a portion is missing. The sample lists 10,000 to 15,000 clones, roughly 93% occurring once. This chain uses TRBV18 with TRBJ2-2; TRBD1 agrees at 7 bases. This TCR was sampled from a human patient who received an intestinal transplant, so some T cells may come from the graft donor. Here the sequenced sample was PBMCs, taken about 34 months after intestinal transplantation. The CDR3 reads CASSPGQPTNTGELFF. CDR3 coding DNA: TGTGCCAGCTCACCGGGACAGCCCACGAACACCGGGGAGCTGTTTTTT.